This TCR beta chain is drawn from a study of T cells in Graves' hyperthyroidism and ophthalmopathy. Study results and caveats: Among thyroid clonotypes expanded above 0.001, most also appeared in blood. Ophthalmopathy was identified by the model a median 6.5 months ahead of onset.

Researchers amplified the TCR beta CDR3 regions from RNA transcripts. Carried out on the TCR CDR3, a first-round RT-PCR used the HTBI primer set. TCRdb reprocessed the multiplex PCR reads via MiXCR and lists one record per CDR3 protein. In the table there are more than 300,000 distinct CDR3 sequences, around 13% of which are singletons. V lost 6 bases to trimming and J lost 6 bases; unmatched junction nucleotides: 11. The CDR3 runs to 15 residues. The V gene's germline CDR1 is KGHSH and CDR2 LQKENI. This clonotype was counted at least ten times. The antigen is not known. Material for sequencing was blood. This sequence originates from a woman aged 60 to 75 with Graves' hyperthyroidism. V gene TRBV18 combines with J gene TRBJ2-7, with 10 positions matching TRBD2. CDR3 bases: TGTGCCAGCTCGGCCGGGCTAGCGGGAGAGGGCGAGCAGTACTTC. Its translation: CASSAGLAGEGEQYF.